These 15 T cell receptor beta chains came from one sample sequenced in a study of blood T cell repertoires in COVID-19. Sequencing used immunoSEQ multiplex PCR; TCRdb keeps in-frame clones, though not all of them. Of some 190,000 clones in the sample, roughly 88% are singletons; the top ten hold around 1.5%. Source material: peripheral blood. These receptors came from a man aged 18-30 years with active or convalescent COVID-19.

DNA of the CDR3: TGTGCCAGCAGTTCGGGACAGCAAAAACCCTACGAGCAGTACTTC. The encoded protein is CASSSGQQKPYEQYF. The V call is TRBV27, the J call TRBJ2-7, with TRBD1 identical over 7 bases. Germline V gives CDR1 MNHEY, CDR2 SMNVEV (reference sequence). V gave up 4 bases and J gave up 2 bases; unmatched junction bases: 8. The CDR3 runs 15 residues.

The chain links TRBV19 to TRBJ2-7, with TRBD1 matching over 9 bases. The CDR3 sequence is 15 residues long. Germline values: CDR1 LNHDA, CDR2 SQIVND (reference sequence). V dropped 7 bases and J dropped 3; count of bases not matched to a gene: 10. The CDR3 reads CASMAPGTGNYEQYF. DNA of the CDR3: TGTGCCAGTATGGCCCCCGGGACAGGGAACTACGAGCAGTACTTC.

This clone has a handful of counts. CDR3 sequence (DNA): TGCAGCGTTGCCCTCATGCCGGGACAGACTTCCTACGAGCAGTACTTC. Amino acids: CSVALMPGQTSYEQYF. V usage is TRBV29-1 and J usage is TRBJ2-7; TRBD1 aligns across 7 bases. V lost 4 bases, J lost 1 base, and 13 bases stayed unmatched. The CDR3 contains 16 residues. Germline CDR1 SQVTM, CDR2 ANQGSEA.

The CDR3 bases are TGTGCCAGCAGTATAGCGGGAGGGCTGGGCAATGAGCAGTTCTTC. Protein sequence: CASSIAGGLGNEQFF. The chain joins TRBV2 to TRBJ2-1; 11 bases line up with TRBD2. The CDR3 contains 15 residues. Trimming cost V 5 bases and J 6 bases; bases outside gene matches: 6. Germline assignment: CDR1 SNHLY and CDR2 FYNNEI.

The chain recombines TRBV7-2 with TRBJ2-7; 7 nucleotides line up with TRBD2. Germline assignment: CDR1 SGHTA and CDR2 FQGNSA. With V trimmed by 2 bases and J by 5 bases, 6 bases remained unmatched. The CDR3 consists of 14 residues. The CDR3 bases are TGTGCCAGCAGCTTATTCAGCGGGGCTAACGAGCAGTACTTC. Translation gives CASSLFSGANEQYF.

This clone was counted once. The chain employs TRBV30 and TRBJ2-5; 8 positions match TRBD1. This CDR3 comprises 14 residues. J was trimmed by 4 bases and V by 2 bases; bases with no gene match: 6. CDR1 and CDR2 from the germline V gene are GTSNPN and SVGIG (reference sequence). In DNA, the CDR3 is TGTGCCTGGAGTCGGACAGGGAGCGGAGAGACCCAGTACTTC. It yields the protein CAWSRTGSGETQYF.

In this sample, this clone turned up a few times. This chain uses TRBV11-1 with TRBJ2-5, with TRBD2 matching over 7 bases. Germline loops: CDR1 SGHAT, CDR2 FQDESV (reference sequence). V lost 3 bases, J lost 5 bases, and 9 bases stayed unmatched. This CDR3 comprises 15 residues. The CDR3 spells CASSLLAGESETQYF. The CDR3, as DNA: TGTGCCAGCAGCTTGTTAGCGGGCGAATCCGAGACCCAGTACTTC.

The genes are TRBV3-1 (or the pseudogene TRBV3-2) and TRBJ2-2, with 8 positions matching TRBD1. The V and J ends lost 6 bases and 3 bases, in that order; junction bases with no gene match: 6. The CDR3 runs to 15 residues. CDR1 and CDR2 (germline): LGHDT, YNNKEL (reference sequence). This chain's CDR3 is CASRPTGVYTGELFF. CDR3 nucleotides: TGTGCCAGCAGGCCGACAGGGGTATACACCGGGGAGCTGTTTTTT.

The V and J genes are TRBV29-1 and TRBJ1-1; possible D gene TRBD1, 5 bases. V shed 3 bases and J shed 4 bases, with 9 bases lying between them. Germline V lookup: CDR1 SQVTM, CDR2 ANQGSEA. CDR3 length: 12 residues. CDR3 loop: CSVDSGGTEAFF. As DNA, the CDR3 is TGCAGCGTTGATTCGGGGGGCACTGAAGCTTTCTTT.

The chain employs TRBV6-5 and TRBJ2-7; 9 bases line up with TRBD1. The germline CDR1 and CDR2 sequences are MNHEY and SVGAGI. There are 14 residues in the CDR3. V gave up 5 bases and J gave up 3 bases; unmatched junction bases: 5. The CDR3 DNA reads TGTGCCAGCAGTCCCGACAGGGGGGTCTACGAGCAGTACTTC. Translating gives CASSPDRGVYEQYF.

This chain links TRBV30 with TRBJ2-7, with 8 bases identical to TRBD1. This CDR3 has 13 residues. Trimming took 3 bases from V and 4 from J; bases not matched to a gene: 5. Germline-derived CDR1 and CDR2 are GTSNPN and SVGIG (reference sequence). This CDR3 is CAWRRTGRYEQYF. The CDR3 DNA sequence: TGTGCCTGGAGGAGGACAGGGAGGTACGAGCAGTACTTC.

J is TRBJ2-2 and V is TRBV4-2; perhaps TRBD2 as D (6 bases). Germline CDR1 and CDR2: LGHNA and YNFKEQ. V lost 0 bases and J 3 bases, leaving 11 bases between the germline ends. The CDR3 covers 16 residues. The CDR3 is CASSQEPGVHTGELFF. The CDR3 DNA reads TGTGCCAGCAGCCAAGAACCGGGAGTCCACACCGGGGAGCTGTTTTTT.

J is TRBJ2-2 and V is TRBV9, with TRBD1 matching 7 bases. CDR1 and CDR2 from the germline V gene are SGDLS and YYNGEE. After removal of 2 bases from V and 5 bases from J, the junction contained 9 bases not matched to a gene. There are 16 residues in the CDR3. CDR3: CASSVGQVGQTGELFF. For the CDR3, the DNA is TGTGCCAGCAGCGTTGGACAGGTTGGGCAAACCGGGGAGCTGTTTTTT.

The chain employs TRBV5-1 and TRBJ2-6, with D unclear. V was trimmed by 6 bases and J by 0 bases, leaving 13 bases between them. There are 16 residues in the CDR3. The V gene's germline CDR1 is SGHRS and CDR2 YFSETQ. CDR3 nucleotides: TGCGCCAGCAACGGTGGCGGAGCCTCTGGGGCCAACGTCCTGACTTTC. This codes for CASNGGGASGANVLTF.

J is TRBJ2-1 and V is TRBV4-3, with 7 bases matching TRBD2. The V gene end was trimmed by 0 bases and the J gene end by 3 bases; junction bases not matched to a gene: 5. The CDR3 is 16 amino acids. Per the germline V gene, CDR1 is LGHNA and CDR2 is YSLEER. In DNA form, the CDR3 reads TGCGCCAGCAGCCAAGACCCTGGCGGGAGCTACAATGAGCAGTTCTTC. It encodes CASSQDPGGSYNEQFF.